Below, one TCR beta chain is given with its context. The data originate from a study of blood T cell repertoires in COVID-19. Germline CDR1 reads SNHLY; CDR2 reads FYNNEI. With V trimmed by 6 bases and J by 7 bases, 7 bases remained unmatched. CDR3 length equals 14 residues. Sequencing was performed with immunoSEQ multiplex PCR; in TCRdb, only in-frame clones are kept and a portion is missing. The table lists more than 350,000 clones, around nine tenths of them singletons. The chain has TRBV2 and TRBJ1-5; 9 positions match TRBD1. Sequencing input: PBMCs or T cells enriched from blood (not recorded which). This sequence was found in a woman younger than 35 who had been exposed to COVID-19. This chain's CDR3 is CASSPDRGGQPQHF. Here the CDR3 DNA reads TGTGCCAGCAGCCCGGACAGGGGAGGGCAGCCCCAGCATTTT.